These 27 T cell receptor beta chains were sequenced from one sample in a study of cytomegalovirus exposure and HLA in healthy donors. Amplification used 60 Vbeta primers and 13 Jbeta primers. Repertoires were generated with immunoSEQ multiplex PCR, while TCRdb's copy carries only in-frame clones and drops some. The sample carries approximately 190,000 clones, roughly 80% recorded once. The sequencing sample was made of PBMCs. These TCRs come from a man in his fifties or sixties in good health and CMV-seronegative.

The chain combines TRBV13 with TRBJ1-1; no clear D gene. The germline gives CDR1 PRHDT, CDR2 FYEKMQ (reference sequence). CDR3 length: 15 amino acids. Trimming shortened V by 5 bases and J by 3 bases, and 16 bases separated the two germline ends. Here the CDR3 reads CASSPTRGWDTEAFF. The CDR3 DNA is TGTGCCAGCAGCCCGACTCGGGGTTGGGACACTGAAGCTTTCTTT.

The chain couples TRBV19 to TRBJ1-2, with TRBD1 identical over 7 bases. V lost 5 bases, J lost 6 bases, and 9 bases stayed unmatched. Germline lookup yields CDR1 LNHDA and CDR2 SQIVND (reference sequence). The CDR3 has 14 amino acids. The CDR3 nucleotides read TGTGCCAGTAGTCACCATGGGACAGCTAATGGCTACACCTTC. It specifies CASSHHGTANGYTF.

The chain links TRBV10-3 to TRBJ1-5; 7 nucleotides align to TRBD1. J gave up 9 bases and V 3 bases, and 8 bases lay outside the gene matches. Germline V CDR1 and CDR2: ENHRY, SYGVKD. CDR3 length equals 14 residues. DNA of the CDR3: TGTGCCATCAGTGAAGGGACAGACTATAGGCCCCAGCATTTT. This encodes CAISEGTDYRPQHF.

This clone was detected a few times. The rearrangement uses TRBV27 and TRBJ2-2; 7 positions agree with TRBD1. The junction had 1 base not matched to a gene; V was cut back by 5 bases and J by 1 base. This CDR3 is built from 14 residues. The germline gives CDR1 MNHEY, CDR2 SMNVEV (reference sequence). CDR3 loop: CASSDRENTGELFF. DNA of the CDR3: TGTGCCAGCAGTGACAGGGAGAACACCGGGGAGCTGTTTTTT.

This clone appeared once. The chain is built from TRBV4-1 and TRBJ2-2; 7 bases line up with TRBD1. The CDR3 covers 18 residues. Looked up from germline, CDR1 is MGHRA and CDR2 is YSYEKL. Trimming at V came to 0 bases and at J to 2 bases, leaving 9 bases not matched to a gene. The CDR3 here is CASSQDPTGSRNTGELFF. As DNA, the CDR3 is TGCGCCAGCAGCCAAGACCCGACAGGGTCGAGAAACACCGGGGAGCTGTTTTTT.

This rearrangement joins TRBV10-3 to TRBJ1-5, with 7 bases fitting TRBD1. With 3 bases clipped from V and 6 bases from J, the junction kept 8 bases outside the gene matches. Germline CDR1 ENHRY, CDR2 SYGVKD. The CDR3 length is 15 residues. In DNA, the CDR3 is TGTGCCATCAGTGATGGGCAGGGGGGAGGTCAGCCCCAGCATTTT. This sequence encodes CAISDGQGGGQPQHF.

In the case of this clone: No conserved phenylalanine or tryptophan is present at the end of the CDR3, so a read error is the likely explanation. The V call is TRBV11-2, the J call TRBJ1-2, with TRBD1 identical over 8 bases. Germline loops: CDR1 SGHAT, CDR2 FQNNGV. V shed 5 bases, J shed 2 bases, and the junction held 7 bases outside the gene matches. The CDR3 has 15 amino acids. The CDR3 protein is CASSEQGGWNYGYTL. The CDR3 DNA reads TGTGCCAGCAGCGAACAGGGGGGGTGGAACTATGGCTACACCCTC.

The chain carries TRBV4-3 and TRBJ2-2; 7 nucleotides align to TRBD2. This CDR3 spans 17 amino acids. Germline CDR1 and CDR2: LGHNA and YSLEER. Trimming cost V 4 bases and J 1 base; bases outside gene matches: 9. CDR3 sequence (DNA): TGCGCCAGCAGCCTCCATGCGGGGGTCGAGAACACCGGGGAGCTGTTTTTT. It is translated as CASSLHAGVENTGELFF.

This clone has only a few counts. The V and J genes are TRBV7-6 and TRBJ1-2; 7 bases line up with TRBD1. The CDR3 has 13 residues. V was pared by 3 bases and J by 4 bases, with 2 bases of the junction left unmatched. The V gene's germline CDR1 is SGHVS and CDR2 FNYEAQ. The CDR3 here is CASSFSGGYGYTF. The DNA for the CDR3 is TGTGCCAGCAGCTTCTCAGGGGGCTATGGCTACACCTTC.

On this clone itself: One end of the junction does not line up with germline, which may come from a read error. This same CDR3 is encoded by further DNA sequences in the sample. This chain connects TRBV27 to TRBJ1-6, with D tentatively TRBD1 (6 bases). This CDR3 contains 14 residues. CDR1 MNHEY and CDR2 SMNVEV come from the germline V gene (reference sequence). The CDR3, as DNA: TGTGCCAGCAGTTTAGGACAGCGGAATTCGCCCCTCCACTTT. The encoded protein is CASSLGQRNSPLHF.

The rearrangement joins TRBV4-3 to TRBJ2-1, with 7 bases matching TRBD1. Per germline, CDR1 LGHNA and CDR2 YSLEER. The CDR3 runs to 14 residues. J gave up 5 bases and V 1 base, and 2 bases lay outside the gene matches. The CDR3 nucleotides read TGCGCCAGCAGCCAAGGGACAGGCCACAATGAGCAGTTCTTC. This translates into CASSQGTGHNEQFF.

A few counts support this clone. The chain recombines TRBV18 with TRBJ1-2; D is perhaps TRBD1 (6 bases). The ends were cut back, 3 bases at V and 4 bases at J, with 15 bases in the middle. The CDR3 sequence is 15 residues long. Germline CDR1 is KGHSH and CDR2 is LQKENI. The CDR3 bases are TGTGCCAGCTCACCCATGAAGGGACACTTCTATGGCTACACCTTC. Its protein is CASSPMKGHFYGYTF.

This clone was observed a single time. The chain combines TRBV25-1 with TRBJ2-7, with TRBD1 matching 8 bases. The length of the CDR3 is 15 residues. Per the germline V gene, CDR1 is MGHDK and CDR2 is SYGVNS. V dropped 1 base and J dropped 4; count of bases not matched to a gene: 6. CDR3 protein: CASSESNRGRYEQYF. For the CDR3, the DNA is TGTGCCAGCAGTGAATCCAACAGGGGGAGATACGAGCAGTACTTC.

The chain joins TRBV27 to TRBJ2-7; possible D gene TRBD1, 6 bases. With 3 bases removed from V and 5 bases from J, the gap between germline ends came to 14 bases. The CDR3 totals 14 residues. The germline CDR1 and CDR2 sequences are MNHEY and SMNVEV (reference sequence). The CDR3 bases are TGTGCCAGCAGTTTTGGGGGCCCTACGAACGAGCAGTACTTC. This gives the protein CASSFGGPTNEQYF.

The table lists this clone with a few counts. The DNA of the CDR3 is TGTGCCAGCAGTTATTTGCAGGGCGATGAGCAGTTCTTC. The encoded protein is CASSYLQGDEQFF. The chain couples TRBV6-5 to TRBJ2-1; the D gene is possibly TRBD1 (5 bases). This CDR3 region has 13 residues. The V gene lost 3 bases and the J gene lost 8 bases, with 11 bases spanning the gap. Germline CDR1 MNHEY, CDR2 SVGAGI.

This clone was found once. This chain connects TRBV6-5 to TRBJ1-2; the match to TRBD1 covers 7 bases. This CDR3 region has 14 residues. Germline values: CDR1 MNHEY, CDR2 SVGAGI. Losses at the gene ends were 2 bases for V and 3 bases for J; bases not matched to a gene: 3. The CDR3 DNA is TGTGCCAGCAGTTACCTCGGGACAGACTATGGCTACACCTTC. Amino acids: CASSYLGTDYGYTF.

This clone was counted a few times. One junction end disagrees with the germline gene, perhaps due to a read error. The identical CDR3 is also encoded by other nucleotide sequences in the sample. The chain carries TRBV14 and TRBJ1-1, with no clear D. CDR1 SGHDN and CDR2 FVKESK come from the germline V gene. The CDR3 totals 16 residues. For the CDR3, the DNA is TGTGCCAGTAGCCAAGATCTTGGGCAGATCAACACTGAAGCTTTCTTT. This encodes CASSQDLGQINTEAFF. Filled out from reference TRBV14 and TRBJ1-1, the complete variable domain reads EAGVTQFPSHSVIEKGQTVTLRCDPISGHDNLYWYRRVMGKEIKFLLHFVKESKQDESGMPNNRFLAERTGGTYSTLKVQPAELEDSGVYFCASSQDLGQINTEAFFGQGTRLTVV.

About this clone itself: The junction and the germline gene differ at one end; a read error may be behind it. This chain joins TRBV7-9 and TRBJ2-7; 7 nucleotides align to TRBD1. The CDR3 covers 15 residues. Germline assignment: CDR1 SEHNR and CDR2 FQNEAQ (reference sequence). The CDR3 here is CSSSFQSTGANEQYF. CDR3 coding DNA: TGTTCCAGCAGCTTCCAGAGCACAGGGGCGAACGAGCAGTACTTC.

The chain carries TRBV29-1 and TRBJ1-5; TRBD1 is a possible D gene (5 bases). Germline V gives CDR1 SQVTM, CDR2 ANQGSEA. Trimming left V 4 bases short and J 3 bases short, with 10 bases between. The CDR3 covers 13 residues. CDR3 sequence reads: CSVGQGNNQPQHF. The CDR3 nucleotides read TGCAGCGTTGGGCAGGGAAACAATCAGCCCCAGCATTTT.

The J gene is TRBJ2-5, the V gene TRBV14; possibly TRBD1 for D (6 bases). Germline V gene sequence: CDR1 SGHDN, CDR2 FVKESK. The V gene lost 2 bases and the J gene lost 4 bases, with 11 bases spanning the gap. The CDR3 is 14 amino acids. CDR3 sequence reads: CASSQLQGRETQYF. Here the CDR3 DNA reads TGTGCCAGCAGCCAACTCCAGGGGAGAGAGACCCAGTACTTC.

This clone appeared once. The V gene is TRBV6-1, the J gene TRBJ1-4; 7 nucleotides match TRBD1. J lost 5 bases, V lost 6 bases, and 6 bases had no gene match. Germline V gives CDR1 MNHNS, CDR2 SASEGT. This CDR3 spans 14 amino acids. CDR3 nucleotides: TGTGCCAGCAGCTCGGGACAGTCAAATGAAAAACTGTTTTTT. It encodes CASSSGQSNEKLFF.

The chain carries TRBV7-3 and TRBJ2-1; D might be TRBD1 (6 bases). Germline-derived CDR1 and CDR2 are SGHTA and FQGTGA. V gave up 5 bases and J gave up 6 bases, with 14 bases separating them. This CDR3 spans 14 amino acids. CDR3: CASSPGLGGNEQFF. The CDR3 DNA reads TGTGCCAGCAGCCCCGGCCTAGGGGGCAATGAGCAGTTCTTC. Variable domain in full (rest from reference TRBV7-3 and TRBJ2-1): GAGVSQTPSNKVTEKGKYVELRCDPISGHTALYWYRQSLGQGPEFLIYFQGTGAADDSGLPNDRFFAVRPEGSVSTLKIQRTERGDSAVYLCASSPGLGGNEQFFGPGTRLTVL.

The chain has TRBV9 and TRBJ2-7, with TRBD1 identical over 7 bases. Germline loops: CDR1 SGDLS, CDR2 YYNGEE. The CDR3 covers 15 residues. Losses at the gene ends were 0 bases for V and 2 bases for J; bases not matched to a gene: 5. DNA for the CDR3: TGTGCCAGCAGCGTAGAGGGACAGACCCCCTACGAGCAGTACTTC. It codes for CASSVEGQTPYEQYF.

Turning to this clone: At the DNA level, this CDR3 is encoded by other sequences in the same sample as well. The chain carries TRBV7-9 and TRBJ2-3; tentatively, D is TRBD1 (6 bases). The CDR3 runs 11 residues. Germline CDR1 is SEHNR and CDR2 is FQNEAQ (reference sequence). V dropped 8 bases and J dropped 4 bases, with 7 bases sitting between them. In DNA, the CDR3 is TGTGCCAGCGAGGGGGCAGATACGCAGTATTTT. As protein: CASEGADTQYF.

The chain employs TRBV19 and TRBJ1-6; D is possibly TRBD1 (5 bases). Germline lookup yields CDR1 LNHDA and CDR2 SQIVND (reference sequence). V shed 10 bases and J shed 10 bases, with 20 bases lying between them. This CDR3 spans 14 amino acids. The CDR3 region has the DNA TGTGCCACCACGTTGGGGGGGAAGGGATCACCCCTCCACTTT. Translation: CATTLGGKGSPLHF.

The chain carries TRBV7-2 and TRBJ1-2, with a tentative D call TRBD1 (5 bases). Germline loops: CDR1 SGHTA, CDR2 FQGNSA. V was trimmed by 6 bases and J by 0 bases, leaving 14 bases between them. CDR3 length equals 15 residues. For the CDR3, the DNA is TGTGCCAGCAGGCCTGTCCCAGGGACTAACTATGGCTACACCTTC. This codes for CASRPVPGTNYGYTF.

The chain is built from TRBV4-3 and TRBJ1-5, with a possible D match to TRBD1 (5 bases). The ends were cut back, 0 bases at V and 2 bases at J, with 11 bases in the middle. This CDR3 comprises 16 residues. CDR1 is LGHNA and CDR2 is YSLEER in the germline V gene. The CDR3 sequence is CASSQDTGLGNQPQHF. The CDR3 nucleotides are TGCGCCAGCAGCCAAGATACGGGACTAGGCAATCAGCCCCAGCATTTT.